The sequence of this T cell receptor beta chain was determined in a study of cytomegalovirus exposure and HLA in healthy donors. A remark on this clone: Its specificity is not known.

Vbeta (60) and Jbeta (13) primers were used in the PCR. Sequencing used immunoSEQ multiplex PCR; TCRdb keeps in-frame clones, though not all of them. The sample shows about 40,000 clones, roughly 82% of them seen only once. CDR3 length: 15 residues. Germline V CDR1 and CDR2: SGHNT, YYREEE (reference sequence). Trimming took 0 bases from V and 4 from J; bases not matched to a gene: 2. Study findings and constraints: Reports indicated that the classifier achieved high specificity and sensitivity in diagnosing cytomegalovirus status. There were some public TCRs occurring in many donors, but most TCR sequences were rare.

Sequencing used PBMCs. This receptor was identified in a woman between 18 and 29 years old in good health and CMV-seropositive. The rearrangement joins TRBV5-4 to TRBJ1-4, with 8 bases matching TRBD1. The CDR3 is CASSLEQGGNEKLFF. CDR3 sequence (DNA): TGTGCCAGCAGCTTGGAACAGGGGGGTAATGAAAAACTGTTTTTT. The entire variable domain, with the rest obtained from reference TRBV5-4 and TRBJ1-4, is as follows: ETGVTQSPTHLIKTRGQQVTLRCSSQSGHNTVSWYQQALGQGPQFIFQYYREEENGRGNFPPRFSGLQFPNYSSELNVNALELDDSALYLCASSLEQGGNEKLFFGSGTQLSVL.